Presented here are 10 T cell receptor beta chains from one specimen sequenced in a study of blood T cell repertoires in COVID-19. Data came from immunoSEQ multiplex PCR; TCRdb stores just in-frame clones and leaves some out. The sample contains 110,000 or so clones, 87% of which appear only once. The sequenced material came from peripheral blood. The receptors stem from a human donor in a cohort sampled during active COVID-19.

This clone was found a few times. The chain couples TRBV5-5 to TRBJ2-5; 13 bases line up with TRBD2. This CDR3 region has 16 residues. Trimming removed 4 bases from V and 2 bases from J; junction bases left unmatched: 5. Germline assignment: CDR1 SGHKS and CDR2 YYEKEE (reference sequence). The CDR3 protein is CASSPWTSGSQETQYF. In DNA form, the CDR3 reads TGTGCCAGCAGCCCGTGGACTAGCGGGAGTCAAGAGACCCAGTACTTC. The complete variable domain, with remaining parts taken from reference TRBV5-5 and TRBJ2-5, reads DAGVTQSPTHLIKTRGQQVTLRCSPISGHKSVSWYQQVLGQGPQFIFQYYEKEERGRGNFPDRFSARQFPNYSSELNVNALLLGDSALYLCASSPWTSGSQETQYFGPGTRLLVL.

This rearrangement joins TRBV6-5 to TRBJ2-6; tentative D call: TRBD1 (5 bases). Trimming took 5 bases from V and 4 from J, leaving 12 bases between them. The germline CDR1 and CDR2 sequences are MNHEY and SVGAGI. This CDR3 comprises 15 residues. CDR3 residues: CASSRTGSGANVLTF. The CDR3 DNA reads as TGTGCCAGCAGTAGAACAGGCTCCGGGGCCAACGTCCTGACTTTC.

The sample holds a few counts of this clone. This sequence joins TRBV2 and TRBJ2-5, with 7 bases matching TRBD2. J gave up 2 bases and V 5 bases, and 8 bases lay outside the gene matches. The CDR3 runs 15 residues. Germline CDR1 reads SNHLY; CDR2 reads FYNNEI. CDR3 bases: TGTGCCAGCAGTTTCTTGGCTAGCGGTCAAGAGACCCAGTACTTC. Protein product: CASSFLASGQETQYF. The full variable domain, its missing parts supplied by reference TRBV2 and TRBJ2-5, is EPEVTQTPSHQVTQMGQEVILRCVPISNHLYFYWYRQILGQKVEFLVSFYNNEISEKSEIFDDQFSVERPDGSNFTLKIRSTKLEDSAMYFCASSFLASGQETQYFGPGTRLLVL.

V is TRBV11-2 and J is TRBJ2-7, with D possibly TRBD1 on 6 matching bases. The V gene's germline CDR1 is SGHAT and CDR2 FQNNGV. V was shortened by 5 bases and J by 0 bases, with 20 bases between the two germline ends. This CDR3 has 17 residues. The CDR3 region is CASSPRGRGSSSYEQYF. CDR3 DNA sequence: TGTGCCAGCAGCCCCAGGGGTCGCGGTTCGAGCTCCTACGAGCAGTACTTC.

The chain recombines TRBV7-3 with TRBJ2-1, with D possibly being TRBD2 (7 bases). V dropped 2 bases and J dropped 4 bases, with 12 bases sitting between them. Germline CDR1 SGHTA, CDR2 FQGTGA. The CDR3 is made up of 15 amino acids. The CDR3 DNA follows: TGTGCCAGCAGCTTACAGGGGACTATGTACAATGAGCAGTTCTTC. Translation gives CASSLQGTMYNEQFF.

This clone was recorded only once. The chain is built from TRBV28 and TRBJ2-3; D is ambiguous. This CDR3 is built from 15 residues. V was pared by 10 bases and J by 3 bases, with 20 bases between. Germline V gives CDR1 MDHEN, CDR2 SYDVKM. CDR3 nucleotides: TGTGCCACTATCGGCACAGCCACTTTTACAGATACGCAGTATTTT. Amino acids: CATIGTATFTDTQYF.

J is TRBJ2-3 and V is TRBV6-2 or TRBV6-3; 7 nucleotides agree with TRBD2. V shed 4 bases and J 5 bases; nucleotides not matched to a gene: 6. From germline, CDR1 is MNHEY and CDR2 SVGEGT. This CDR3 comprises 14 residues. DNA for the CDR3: TGTGCCAGCAGTTCACGACTAGCTGTAGATACGCAGTATTTT. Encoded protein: CASSSRLAVDTQYF.

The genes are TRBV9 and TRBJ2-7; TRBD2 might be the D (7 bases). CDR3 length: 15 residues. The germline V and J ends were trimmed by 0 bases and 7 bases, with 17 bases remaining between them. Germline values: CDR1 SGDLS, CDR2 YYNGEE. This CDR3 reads CASSVGPGGREEQYF. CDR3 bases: TGTGCCAGCAGCGTAGGCCCCGGGGGGCGGGAGGAGCAGTACTTC.

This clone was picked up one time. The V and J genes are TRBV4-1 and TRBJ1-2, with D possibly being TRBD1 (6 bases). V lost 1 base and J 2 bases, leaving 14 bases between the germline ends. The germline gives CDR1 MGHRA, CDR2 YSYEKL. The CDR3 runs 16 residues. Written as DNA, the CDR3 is TGCGCCAGCAGCCAAGTCCCGGGACATCCAAACTATGGCTACACCTTC. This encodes CASSQVPGHPNYGYTF.

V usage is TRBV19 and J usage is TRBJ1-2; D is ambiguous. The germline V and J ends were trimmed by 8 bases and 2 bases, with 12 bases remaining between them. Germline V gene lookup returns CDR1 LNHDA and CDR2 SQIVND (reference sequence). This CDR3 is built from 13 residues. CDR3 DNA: TGTGCCAGTTCGGGAGGGAAAAACTATGGCTACACCTTC. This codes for CASSGGKNYGYTF.